This T cell receptor (beta chain) was obtained from a study of blood T cell repertoires in COVID-19. Study summary: PBMCs, B-cell-depleted T cells, or T cells provided the cDNA or gDNA that made up the material.

Individuals drawn from about 26 US areas were about 18 to 95 years old. Assignments of participants to cohorts depended upon their own reported clinical history. Each recovered donor of Cohort 3 presented with two negative PCRs, clearance, or symptom resolution. Repertoires were generated with immunoSEQ multiplex PCR, while TCRdb's copy carries only in-frame clones and drops some. Among about 240,000 clones, 75% to 90% were seen once, and the ten largest hold under 5%. V lost 2 bases and J 3 bases, leaving 12 bases between the germline ends. Germline V gene sequence: CDR1 MDHEN, CDR2 SYDVKM. The CDR3 totals 15 residues.

The sequence came from a woman aged 25 to 39 who had recovered from COVID-19. The specimen sequenced was PBMCs or T cells enriched from blood (not recorded which). The chain links TRBV28 to TRBJ2-3; a weak D match, TRBD1 (5 bases). The CDR3 here is CASSLIREWTDTQYF. Here the CDR3 DNA reads TGTGCCAGCAGTTTAATCAGGGAATGGACAGATACGCAGTATTTT. The whole variable domain, remainder taken from reference TRBV28 and TRBJ2-3, is DVKVTQSSRYLVKRTGEKVFLECVQDMDHENMFWYRQDPGLGLRLIYFSYDVKMKEKGDIPEGYSVSREKKERFSLILESASTNQTSMYLCASSLIREWTDTQYFGPGTRLTVL.